Below, one T cell receptor beta chain is given with its context. Its antigen is currently unknown. The protocol was immunoSEQ multiplex PCR, while the TCRdb copy is restricted to in-frame clones and leaves out a portion. The table records about 170,000 clones, 85% to 90% of them present only once. These data belong to a study of T cell responses to AZD1222 COVID-19 vaccine. Study-wide results and limits: A mostly white British donor set with more females was recruited, and clonal diversity was possibly underestimated. Targeting of unmutated variant regions was reportedly seen in nearly half of spike-specific TCRs. Spike-specific TCR breadth rose after two AZD1222 doses, and depth rose as well. Vaccine-associated CD4 TCRs ranged over spike, dominating at 160-218 and 743-854.

The sequence came from an adult who received the MenACWY meningococcal vaccine as a control. The sample in question was peripheral blood, obtained 28 days after the second dose of the MenACWY control vaccine.

In nucleotides, the CDR3 is TGTGCCAGCAGCCCCAGTGAAGGTAGGGGGGACAATGAGCAGTTCTTC. Translation gives CASSPSEGRGDNEQFF. This chain joins TRBV7-3 and TRBJ2-1; the D call may be TRBD1 or TRBD2 (6 bases each). Trimming stripped 5 bases from V and 5 bases from J, with 19 bases between. The CDR3 is made up of 16 amino acids. CDR1 is SGHTA, CDR2 FQGTGA, per germline. The entire variable domain, with the rest obtained from reference TRBV7-3 and TRBJ2-1, is as follows: GAGVSQTPSNKVTEKGKYVELRCDPISGHTALYWYRQSLGQGPEFLIYFQGTGAADDSGLPNDRFFAVRPEGSVSTLKIQRTERGDSAVYLCASSPSEGRGDNEQFFGPGTRLTVL.